This T cell receptor beta chain was captured in a study of beta chain features in type 1 diabetes (dated by TCRdb to the late 2010s). Concerning the study at large: No differences in mean age, gender distribution, total cell number or subset yield were found between patients and healthy donors. Whereas all 30 or so donors provided naive and central memory subsets, regulatory and stem cell-like memory subsets were isolated from just 8 patients and about 8 healthy donors. A total of over 90,000,000 sorted cells were examined across all samples, and a strong correlation was observed between cell number per subset and RNA yield. The study compared the TCRB repertoires of sorted circulating CD4+ T cell subsets in recently diagnosed type 1 diabetes patients with those in matched healthy donors. What the study reported, not specific to this receptor: Naive, central memory and regulatory TCRB repertoires appeared to be more similar among patients than among healthy donors. Because the HLA sub-analyses included only small numbers of individuals, any influence of HLA type on TCRB rearrangement was left unresolved. A moderate but significant shortening of TCRB CDR3 length was observed in type 1 diabetes patients in all four CD4+ subsets. Shorter templates might have been favored by PCR, but patient and control samples were amplified and corrected together, so both groups would have been affected equally by any skew. Sequencing cDNA rather than genomic DNA could over-represent highly expressing activated cells, although activation and CD3 levels did not differ between groups. Fewer insertions and more nucleotide deletions at VDJ recombination sites were observed in patients with type 1 diabetes, implying thymic rearrangement abnormalities.

The entire isolated RNA was reverse transcribed using the High Capacity cDNA Reverse Transcription Kit, and thus expressed TCRB transcripts were sequenced. Deep immunoSEQ sequencing was applied to naive, central memory and regulatory T cell samples, giving an average of about 3.4 million total reads per sample. After sorted cells were lysed in RLT buffer, RNA was extracted with DNase-treated RNeasy Micro or Mini kits, with the choice depending on cell number. Each cell subset was processed separately to prevent cross-contamination, with patient and healthy donor samples processed together. TCRB sequences were amplified from cDNA with the immunoSEQ multiplex PCR, producing 87-bp fragments spanning the CDR3 region. Sequencing of the amplicons was done on the Illumina HiSeq platform. The original methods were these. Synthetic template baselines were used to correct PCR bias computationally, reads within Hamming distance 2 were collapsed, and singletons that could not be merged were discarded. Reads were aligned against IMGT to assign V, D and J genes, CDR3 length and insertions or deletions at six rearrangement sites. Clonotype counts were normalized to sorted cell number within each subset before computing true diversity and Gini coefficients with the tcR R package. Repertoire sharing was quantified using the overlap coefficient calculated on TCRB nucleotide sequences. As a proxy for the pre-selection repertoire, out-of-frame TCRB sequences from naive cells were analyzed. TCRdb holds this immuneACCESS table with in-frame rearrangements only. Some clones are missing; in checked studies, unresolved V genes explain under half, and the rest has no known cause. That table supplies the V and J calls and clone size; D and trimming were determined from the DNA. Counted in this sample were about 900,000 clones; roughly a sixth of them appeared once. The ten largest account for 0.023% of the sample.

CDR1 MDHEN and CDR2 SYDVKM are derived from the germline V gene. V loses 2 bases, J loses 5 bases, and the germline ends lie 13 bases apart. The CDR3 numbers 14 residues from cysteine through phenylalanine. Solely the CDR3 DNA is kept, with 42 bases framed from the first base. As regards this clone: Which antigen it targets is not known. Per-nucleotide qualities are absent, and no much larger clonotype sits a single base away.

Each donor gave one peripheral blood draw, approximately 120 mL on average, collected into heparinised tubes. A BD FACSAria II was used to sort naive, central memory, regulatory and stem cell-like memory CD4+ T cells with a panel that included CD45RO, CCR7, CD25, CD127, CD95 and CD27. Purity was above 95% for every sorted population. PBMCs were isolated immediately by Lymphoprep density gradient centrifugation and stained directly without culture. So that batch effects would be minimized, each experiment stained and sorted samples in pairs, pairing one healthy donor with one patient. This receptor was obtained from a woman in her late teens or twenties in good health. Material for sequencing was naive CD4+ T cells from blood. In light of the paper, this sample's cell subset or site label describes: true naive CD4+ T cells. Recombination linked TRBV28 to TRBJ2-7; TRBD2 is a possible D gene, resting on 6 matching bases. The encoded CDR3 is CASSLGGAGHEQYF. The base sequence is TGTGCCAGCAGTTTAGGAGGCGCGGGACACGAGCAGTACTTC.